Sequencing of this T cell receptor beta chain was carried out in a study of T-cell memory formation after mild COVID-19. V lost 0 bases and J lost 4; bases outside the gene matches: 0. CDR1 and CDR2 (germline): SSHAT, FNYEAQ (reference sequence). The CDR3 is made up of 14 amino acids. TCRdb reprocessed the 5' RACE reads via MiXCR and lists one record per CDR3 protein. The table records about 360,000 distinct CDR3 sequences, 13% of them present only once. This TCR came from a man aged 18 to 29 who had mild COVID-19 (a few samples of this study predate the infection). Cell type and time point are not known. The rearrangement links TRBV7-7 to TRBJ2-5; TRBD1 agrees at 9 bases. Sequenced input: PBMCs or a T cell subset sorted from them (not recorded which). The chain's CDR3 is CASSLATGGETQYF. The CDR3 coding sequence is TGTGCCAGCAGCTTAGCGACAGGGGGAGAGACCCAGTACTTC.